This TCR beta chain came from a study of T cells in pancreatic ductal adenocarcinoma. Study-level results: Enrichment of CD45RO+ effector over naive T cells in tumors may bias clonality. Unique clonotypes were 7.5 to 8.5-fold more numerous in blood than in tumor. Results skew toward the minority of patients with early-stage disease. Mean clonality was approximately 0.12 in tumors and about 0.069 in blood, not significantly different.

The protocol was immunoSEQ multiplex PCR, while the TCRdb copy is restricted to in-frame clones and leaves out a portion. The data show over 100,000 clones, nearly 95% seen once. This clone was counted a single time. Its antigen is not known. Selected pancreatic ductal adenocarcinoma patients had undergone surgery without neoadjuvant therapy. Germline V gives CDR1 SGHRS, CDR2 YFSETQ. The CDR3 is 15 amino acids. Trimming took 0 bases from V and 4 from J, leaving 13 bases between them. The sequence came from a human donor with pancreatic ductal adenocarcinoma. The sample consisted of PBMCs. The genes are TRBV5-1 and TRBJ1-1; D not certain. The CDR3: CASSLGGAGVTEAFF. The CDR3 DNA is TGCGCCAGCAGCTTGGGTGGCGCCGGGGTCACTGAAGCTTTCTTT.